The following is a TCR beta chain sequence with its context. A single record per CDR3 protein comes from TCRdb applying MiXCR to the RT-PCR reads. The sample records over 200,000 distinct CDR3 sequences, over 30% being singletons. The source of the sample is a study of patients and donors after allogeneic stem cell transplantation. CDR1 is SGDLS, CDR2 YYNGEE, per germline. V dropped 4 bases and J dropped 10 bases, with 12 bases sitting between them. The CDR3 contains 13 residues. The receptor comes from a human donor who was either an allogeneic HSCT recipient or a stem cell or donor lymphocyte infusion donor (not recorded which). It is not recorded whose cells these are; they may come from a transplant donor. The chain combines TRBV9 with TRBJ1-6; no firm D call. Sequences were obtained from blood, either unsorted or a sorted T cell fraction (not recorded which). The CDR3 reads CASSPRPISPLHF. In DNA form, the CDR3 reads TGTGCCAGCAGCCCCAGACCTATCTCACCCCTCCACTTT.